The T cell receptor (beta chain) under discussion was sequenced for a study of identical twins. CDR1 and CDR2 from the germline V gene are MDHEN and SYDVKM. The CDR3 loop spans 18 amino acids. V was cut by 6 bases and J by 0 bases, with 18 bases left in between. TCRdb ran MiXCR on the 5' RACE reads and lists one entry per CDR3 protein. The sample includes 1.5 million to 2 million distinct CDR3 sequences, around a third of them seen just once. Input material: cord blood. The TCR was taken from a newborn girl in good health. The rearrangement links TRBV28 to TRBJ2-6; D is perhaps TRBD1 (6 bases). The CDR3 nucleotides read TGTGCCAGCAGAAATTCCGGGACACCCTTCTCTGGGGCCAACGTCCTGACTTTC. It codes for CASRNSGTPFSGANVLTF.